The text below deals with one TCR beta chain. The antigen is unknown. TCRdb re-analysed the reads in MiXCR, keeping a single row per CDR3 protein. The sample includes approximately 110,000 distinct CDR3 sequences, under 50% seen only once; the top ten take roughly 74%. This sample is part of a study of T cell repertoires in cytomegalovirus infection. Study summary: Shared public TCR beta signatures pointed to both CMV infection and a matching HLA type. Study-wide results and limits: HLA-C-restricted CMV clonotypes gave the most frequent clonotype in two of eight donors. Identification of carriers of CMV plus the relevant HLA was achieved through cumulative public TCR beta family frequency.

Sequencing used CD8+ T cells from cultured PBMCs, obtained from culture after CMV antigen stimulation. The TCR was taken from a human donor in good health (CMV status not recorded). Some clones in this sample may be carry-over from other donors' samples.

DNA of the CDR3: TGTGCCAGCAGCTTAGAAGGGGGGCAGTCCGCTGAAGCTTTCTTT. This codes for CASSLEGGQSAEAFF. The V gene is TRBV7-6, the J gene TRBJ1-1, with D perhaps matching TRBD1 (6 bases). V dropped 1 base and J dropped 6 bases, with 15 bases sitting between them. The CDR3 has 15 residues. Looked up from germline, CDR1 is SGHVS and CDR2 is FNYEAQ.